Described below is a single TCR beta chain sequence and its context. The antigen remains unidentified. Sample treatment: roughly 11-day PBMC culture with coronavirus spike peptide pools or control peptides (ViraFEST assay). The authors cultured around 1.9 million PBMCs per well with 9.5 to 10 IU/ml IL-2 and 10 ug/ml peptide pools. Sequencing of cultured CD4+ T cell DNA used the Oncomine TCR Beta short-read assay. TCRdb re-called the PCR reads through MiXCR, storing one row per CDR3 protein. The sample lists some 10,000 distinct CDR3 sequences; around two thirds were seen once. The CDR3 has 14 residues. With 2 bases removed from V and 0 bases from J, the gap between germline ends came to 8 bases. This specimen comes from a study of vaccination and CD4 T cells after COVID-19.

This sequence originates from a human donor who had recovered from COVID-19. This chain links TRBV12-3 or TRBV12-4 with TRBJ2-7; D unclear. Material for sequencing was CD4+ T cells from blood, cultured in vitro. CDR3 DNA: TGTGCCAGCAGTTTATTCGGCGACTCCTACGAGCAGTACTTC. Protein sequence: CASSLFGDSYEQYF.